This is a list of T cell receptor beta chains from one sample in a study of control samples from healthy donors and cancer patients. Only in-frame clones appear in the TCRdb table, and some are missing; sequencing was by immunoSEQ multiplex PCR. The sample yields 130,000 or so clones, about 88% seen once. The sequencing input was blood. The receptors derive from a man aged 50-60 years in good health. The CDR3 runs from the conserved cysteine through the conserved F or W. D genes are given only for firm matches. Part of the rows lack a size; the others show once, few, many or a class for expanded clones.

TRBV7-2	TRBD2	-	TRBJ2-1	CASTRSGGNEQFF	TGTGCCAGCACCCGGTCGGGAGGTAATGAGCAGTTCTTC
TRBV5-1	TRBD2	-	TRBJ2-5	CASSPTLGVAGGLLLTQYF	TGCGCCAGCAGCCCAACCCTCGGGGTAGCGGGGGGGCTCTTGCTGACCCAGTACTTC
TRBV12-3/TRBV12-4	-	-	TRBJ1-5	CASSLGRGQPQHF	TGTGCCAGCAGTTTAGGGAGGGGGCAGCCCCAGCATTTT
TRBV5-1	-	few	TRBJ2-1	CASSLGDPRNEQFF	TGCGCCAGCAGCCTAGGGGACCCTAGGAATGAGCAGTTCTTC
TRBV28	-	-	TRBJ1-2	CASSEPELGYGYTF	TGTGCCAGCAGTGAACCCGAATTGGGGTATGGCTACACCTTC
TRBV9	-	-	TRBJ2-7	CAGIYPSYEQYF	TGTGCCGGAATATACCCCTCCTACGAGCAGTACTTC
TRBV28	TRBD1	-	TRBJ1-2	CASSLWGRPVIQGFYGYTF	TGTGCCAGCAGTTTATGGGGAAGGCCAGTCATACAGGGGTTCTATGGCTACACCTTC
TRBV4-1	TRBD1	-	TRBJ1-1	CASSQEGQLNTEAFF	TGCGCCAGCAGCCAAGAGGGACAGCTGAACACTGAAGCTTTCTTT
TRBV9	-	-	TRBJ1-1	CASSVDETERQTNTEAFF	TGTGCCAGCAGCGTAGACGAAACTGAAAGACAGACCAACACTGAAGCTTTCTTT
TRBV7-9	-	-	TRBJ1-1	CASSPTDRNTEAFF	TGTGCCAGCAGCCCGACTGACAGAAACACTGAAGCTTTCTTT
TRBV28	-	-	TRBJ1-2	CASSPRIYGYTF	TGTGCCAGCAGTCCGCGTATCTATGGCTACACCTTC
TRBV28	-	few	TRBJ2-5	CASSYGYQETQYF	TGTGCCAGCAGTTACGGGTACCAAGAGACCCAGTACTTC
TRBV5-1	TRBD1	-	TRBJ1-6	CASSLFFNQDRDNSPLHF	TGCGCCAGCAGCTTGTTTTTTAATCAGGACAGGGACAATTCACCCCTCCACTTT
TRBV2	-	-	TRBJ2-5	CASSGQRGETQYF	TGTGCCAGCAGTGGACAGAGAGGGGAGACCCAGTACTTC
TRBV3-1/TRBV3-2	-	-	TRBJ1-4	CASSQGAGEKLFF	TGTGCCAGCAGCCAAGGGGCCGGGGAAAAACTGTTTTTT
TRBV5-1	-	-	TRBJ2-5	CASSLERPQETQYF	TGCGCCAGCAGCTTGGAGAGGCCCCAAGAGACCCAGTACTTC
TRBV4-1	TRBD2	-	TRBJ2-5	CASSQLLGTSGGPVPPTQYF	TGCGCCAGCAGCCAACTCCTTGGGACTAGCGGGGGACCGGTTCCCCCGACCCAGTACTTC
TRBV9	-	-	TRBJ1-5	CASSDDDSNQPQHF	TGTGCCAGCAGCGATGATGATAGCAATCAGCCCCAGCATTTT
TRBV30	-	-	TRBJ1-1	CAWRSWQGWNTEAFF	TGTGCCTGGAGGTCGTGGCAGGGCTGGAACACTGAAGCTTTCTTT
TRBV19	-	-	TRBJ1-1	CASSISRNTEAFF	TGTGCCAGTAGTATAAGCCGGAACACTGAAGCTTTCTTT
TRBV6-5	-	-	TRBJ2-3	CASISPGRGSDTQYF	TGTGCCAGCATATCCCCTGGCCGGGGATCAGATACGCAGTATTTT
TRBV30	-	-	TRBJ1-6	CAWSLPSFIDNSPLHF	TGTGCCTGGAGTCTTCCCTCGTTTATCGATAATTCACCCCTCCACTTT
TRBV10-1	-	-	TRBJ2-2	CASSRFSAGELFF	TGCGCCAGCAGTCGATTCTCCGCCGGGGAGCTGTTTTTT
TRBV30	-	-	TRBJ2-2	CAWRVAGELFF	TGTGCCTGGAGAGTGGCCGGGGAGCTGTTTTTT
TRBV7-9	TRBD1	-	TRBJ2-1	CASSPPDRGSYNEQFF	TGTGCCAGCAGTCCGCCGGACAGGGGCTCCTACAATGAGCAGTTCTTC
TRBV23-1	TRBD2	-	TRBJ2-2	CASSLQFSDRGAGELFF	TGCGCCAGCAGTCTTCAATTCTCAGACCGGGGGGCCGGGGAGCTGTTTTTT
TRBV3-1/TRBV3-2	-	-	TRBJ1-4	CASSALTGFAREKLFF	TGTGCCAGCAGTGCCCTTACCGGCTTCGCGAGGGAAAAACTGTTTTTT
TRBV6-5	TRBD1	-	TRBJ1-2	CASRDRVVGYTF	TGTGCCAGCAGGGACAGGGTGGTTGGCTACACCTTC
TRBV7-2	TRBD1	once	TRBJ1-1	CASSIAGTGGTEAFF	TGTGCCAGCAGCATCGCCGGGACAGGGGGCACTGAAGCTTTCTTT
TRBV5-4	-	-	TRBJ2-1	CASSLGPSSYNEQFF	TGTGCCAGCAGCTTGGGCCCTTCCTCCTACAATGAGCAGTTCTTC
TRBV6-2/TRBV6-3	-	once	TRBJ2-7	CASSYGLYEQYF	TGTGCCAGCAGTTACGGGCTGTACGAGCAGTACTTC
TRBV5-5	-	-	TRBJ2-7	CASSLGMGFTFPYEQYF	TGTGCCAGCAGCTTGGGGATGGGTTTTACATTCCCCTACGAGCAGTACTTC
TRBV5-1	TRBD1	-	TRBJ1-4	CASSTGQEALFEKLFF	TGCGCCAGCAGCACTGGACAGGAAGCTTTGTTTGAAAAACTGTTTTTT
TRBV19	-	-	TRBJ1-1	CASSIRTDTEAFF	TGTGCCAGTAGTATCAGGACGGACACTGAAGCTTTCTTT
TRBV7-6	-	-	TRBJ2-7	CASSLYGKGRLDYEQYF	TGTGCCAGCAGCTTATACGGGAAGGGACGGCTCGACTACGAGCAGTACTTC
TRBV28	TRBD1	once	TRBJ1-1	CASTLPSGTGGAGTEAFF	TGTGCCAGCACCTTACCGTCCGGGACAGGGGGCGCGGGTACTGAAGCTTTCTTT
TRBV24-1	TRBD2	-	TRBJ2-7	CATSDSSGGLYEQYF	TGTGCCACCAGTGATTCTTCGGGGGGGCTCTACGAGCAGTACTTC
TRBV9	-	once	TRBJ1-1	CASSPPMNTEAFF	TGTGCCAGCAGCCCACCAATGAACACTGAAGCTTTCTTT
TRBV5-1	-	-	TRBJ1-3	CASSQGTGGNTIYF	TGCGCCAGCAGTCAGGGAACCGGGGGAAACACCATATATTTT
TRBV3-1/TRBV3-2	TRBD2	-	TRBJ2-7	CASSNREGLAGREQYF	TGTGCCAGCAGCAACCGAGAGGGACTAGCGGGGCGGGAGCAGTACTTC
TRBV9	-	-	TRBJ1-4	CASSVSAGLTEKLFF	TGTGCCAGCAGCGTATCGGCAGGACTTACAGAAAAACTGTTTTTT
TRBV30	-	-	TRBJ1-4	CAWNGNEKLFF	TGTGCCTGGAATGGTAATGAAAAACTGTTTTTT
TRBV3-1/TRBV3-2	-	-	TRBJ2-2	CASSQDDWLEITGELFF	TGTGCCAGCAGCCAAGATGATTGGCTAGAGATCACCGGGGAGCTGTTTTTT
TRBV5-1	-	-	TRBJ2-7	CASSLAATISYEQYF	TGCGCCAGCAGCTTAGCGGCAACCATCTCCTACGAGCAGTACTTC
TRBV30	-	few	TRBJ1-2	CAWSVRTHNYGYTF	TGTGCCTGGAGTGTACGGACGCATAACTATGGCTACACCTTC
TRBV7-9	-	-	TRBJ2-1	CASSTTGPGTYNEQFF	TGTGCCAGCAGCACAACGGGACCCGGCACCTACAATGAGCAGTTCTTC
TRBV5-4	TRBD2	-	TRBJ2-7	CASSLDGAGGFYEQYF	TGTGCCAGCAGCTTGGATGGTGCGGGGGGCTTCTACGAGCAGTACTTC
TRBV7-9	-	-	TRBJ1-5	CASSLGGGQPQHF	TGTGCCAGCAGCTTAGGGGGTGGTCAGCCCCAGCATTTT
TRBV20-1	-	once	TRBJ2-7	CSARDSYEQYF	TGCAGTGCTAGGGACAGTTACGAGCAGTACTTC
TRBV9	-	few	TRBJ2-5	CASSERGRGPQETQYF	TGTGCCAGCAGCGAAAGGGGCCGGGGGCCGCAAGAGACCCAGTACTTC
TRBV7-8	TRBD1	-	TRBJ1-3	CASSLALARGAGNTIYF	TGTGCCAGCAGCTTAGCGCTTGCCAGGGGGGCTGGAAACACCATATATTTT
TRBV5-1	TRBD2	-	TRBJ2-2	CASSLGGGHNGELFF	TGCGCCAGCAGCTTGGGCGGGGGGCATAACGGGGAGCTGTTTTTT
TRBV30	TRBD1	-	TRBJ1-3	CAWNGDRDNTIYF	TGTGCCTGGAATGGGGACAGGGACAACACCATATATTTT
TRBV28	-	-	TRBJ1-5	CASSLTGRSNQPQHF	TGTGCCAGCAGTTTAACAGGGCGCAGCAATCAGCCCCAGCATTTT
TRBV4-1	-	-	TRBJ1-1	CASSSNGNTEAFF	TGCGCCAGCAGCTCTAACGGAAACACTGAAGCTTTCTTT
TRBV6-1	-	-	TRBJ1-5	CASSAQGGTPSNQPQHF	TGTGCCAGCAGTGCCCAAGGTGGGACTCCCAGCAATCAGCCCCAGCATTTT
TRBV2	-	few	TRBJ1-6	CASSESLRSSYNSPLHF	TGTGCCAGCAGTGAAAGTTTGAGGAGCTCCTATAATTCACCCCTCCACTTT
TRBV6-1	TRBD1	-	TRBJ1-3	CASSEEGQGRRNTIYF	TGTGCCAGCAGTGAAGAAGGACAGGGAAGGCGGAACACCATATATTTT
TRBV2	-	-	TRBJ2-7	CASSVQNYEQYF	TGTGCCAGCAGTGTTCAGAACTACGAGCAGTACTTC